This paragraph covers one T cell receptor beta chain sequence. Its antigen is still unknown. This sample was taken from a study of T cell responses to AZD1222 COVID-19 vaccine. The method was immunoSEQ multiplex PCR; TCRdb's version includes in-frame clones alone and lacks a portion of them. Of about 120,000 clones in the sample, 88% were seen once. CDR3 length: 13 residues. Between the trimmed V and J ends, which lost 5 bases and 8 bases, there was a span of 10 bases. Germline V gives CDR1 SGHTA, CDR2 FQGNSA. General study results and limits: Recipients of AZD1222 seropositive at baseline numbered only six or seven. Donors were chiefly white British, with a greater number of females, and clonal diversity was perhaps underestimated.

The specimen comprised peripheral blood, sampled 28 days after the second AZD1222 dose. This clonotype originated in an adult who received the AZD1222 COVID-19 vaccine. The chain employs TRBV7-2 and TRBJ1-6, with D possibly matching TRBD1 (5 bases). CDR3 amino acids: CASSPGSDSPLHF. The CDR3 bases are TGTGCCAGCAGCCCAGGGTCGGATTCACCCCTCCACTTT.